This record looks at one T cell receptor beta chain sequence and its context. Its antigen is still unknown. No base-level quality is on record; no much larger clone is a single base apart. This record belongs to a study of T cell repertoires in cytomegalovirus infection (dated by TCRdb to between 2019 and 2020). Regarding the research as a whole: The peptide stimulations were aimed at well-studied HLA-B-restricted epitopes as well as recently identified HLA-C-restricted CMV epitopes, whose presentation resists viral immunomodulation. Because public TCR beta signatures pointed to carriage of CMV infection together with the matching HLA type, the HLA type of each donor mattered for the analysis. Paper-wide results and their limitations: The ex vivo response was dominated by HLA-C-restricted CMV-specific TCR beta clonotypes, which also provided the single most frequent clonotype in two of eight donors. In both this cohort and an independent roughly 400-donor cohort, the cumulative frequency of public TCR beta family members distinguished carriers of CMV infection plus the relevant HLA type.

Sequencing used an Illumina HiSeq 1500. TCRdb passed the public sequencing reads through fastp at Q25 and MiXCR, retaining productive beta sequences. Records with the same CDR3 protein are collapsed into one entry carrying the most frequent genes and DNA. This sample holds some 920,000 distinct CDR3 sequences; around a third were observed only once. The ten largest clones take up 11% to 15% of the sample. The germline V and J ends show losses of 5 bases and 1 base respectively, and no gene match explains 4 bases of the junction. The germline V gene (reference sequence) provides CDR1 DFQATT and CDR2 SNEGSKA. From the cysteine through the phenylalanine, the CDR3 covers 13 amino acids. The sequence is cut down to CDR3 DNA, 39 bases in frame from base 1. The treatment or condition tag for this specimen amounts to: in vitro stimulation with specific CMV peptide epitopes to enrich CMV-specific T cells.

The sequencing here drew on cultured CD8+ T cells from PBMCs, taken from culture after CMV antigen stimulation. Recombination joined TRBV20-1 with TRBJ2-5; 7 central bases correspond to TRBD1. The clonotype was recovered from a human donor in good health (CMV status not recorded). Some clones in this sample may be carry-over from other donors' samples. At the DNA level, the sequence is TGCAGTGCTTCCCGGACAGGCCAAGAGACCCAGTACTTC. It translates to CSASRTGQETQYF.